The 24 T cell receptor beta chains in this list originate from one sample, sequenced in a study of T cell changes during pregnancy in multiple sclerosis. Here immunoSEQ multiplex PCR was the method, and the copy in TCRdb shows in-frame clones only, minus some. The sample contains tens of thousands of clones, 91% of which appear only once. Sequenced material: peripheral blood, taken after pregnancy. Receptor source: a female donor in good health, enrolled as a control in a pregnancy study.

The chain has TRBV6-5 and TRBJ2-3; D not certain. Trimming pared 1 base from V and 0 bases from J, leaving 8 bases between. Per the germline V gene, CDR1 is MNHEY and CDR2 is SVGAGI. This CDR3 has 15 amino acids. CDR3 sequence (DNA): TGTGCCAGCAGTTACTTGGGCTCTAGCACAGATACGCAGTATTTT. Amino acid sequence: CASSYLGSSTDTQYF.

The CDR3 nucleotides read TGCGCCAGCAGCCAAGATCTTCCCGGGCAGGGACTTCAGCCCCAGCATTTT. Residues: CASSQDLPGQGLQPQHF. V gene TRBV4-3 combines with J gene TRBJ1-5; possibly TRBD1 for D (5 bases). V dropped 0 bases and J dropped 6 bases, with 18 bases sitting between them. This CDR3 has 17 residues. Germline V gene sequence: CDR1 LGHNA, CDR2 YSLEER.

CDR3: CATRLGGDPYGYTF. The DNA for the CDR3 is TGTGCCACGCGCCTTGGGGGGGATCCCTATGGCTACACCTTC. The chain joins TRBV15 to TRBJ1-2; the D gene is possibly TRBD1 (5 bases). CDR1 and CDR2 (germline): LNHNV, YYDKDF (reference sequence). There are 14 residues in the CDR3. Deletions cut 9 bases from V and 4 bases from J, with 18 bases between.

This chain connects TRBV27 to TRBJ2-7, with 8 bases lining up with TRBD2. Germline loops: CDR1 MNHEY, CDR2 SMNVEV (reference sequence). Germline trimming cut 4 bases from V and 2 bases from J; bases unmatched to any gene: 4. The CDR3 has 14 residues. This chain's CDR3 is CASSSRSGAYEQYF. CDR3 nucleotides: TGTGCCAGCAGTTCCCGTAGCGGGGCCTACGAGCAGTACTTC.

CDR3 nucleotides: TGCGCCAGCAGCTTCCAACTAGGGATGAACACTGAAGCTTTCTTT. Encoded protein: CASSFQLGMNTEAFF. V usage is TRBV5-1 and J usage is TRBJ1-1, with unresolved D. The V end lost 2 bases, the J end lost 0 bases, and 11 bases lay between the germline ends. The CDR3 consists of 15 residues. The germline V gene has CDR1 SGHRS and CDR2 YFSETQ.

This chain uses TRBV4-1 with TRBJ2-3, with 14 bases aligning to TRBD2. V was pared by 3 bases and J by 9 bases, with 8 bases of the junction left unmatched. Germline V gene lookup returns CDR1 MGHRA and CDR2 YSYEKL. The CDR3 totals 16 residues. CDR3 amino acids: CASSQGETSGGATQYF. The CDR3 coding sequence is TGCGCCAGCAGCCAGGGGGAGACTAGCGGGGGGGCAACGCAGTATTTT.

This clone showed up just once. The rearrangement links TRBV25-1 to TRBJ1-6; 8 nucleotides match TRBD1. Unmatched junction bases numbered 5, after V lost 4 bases and J lost 9 bases. Germline V gene lookup returns CDR1 MGHDK and CDR2 SYGVNS. This CDR3 contains 14 residues. The CDR3 here is CASSAGQASSPLHF. The CDR3, as DNA: TGTGCCAGCAGTGCGGGACAGGCTTCTTCACCCCTCCACTTT.

This clone came up a few times. This chain links TRBV5-4 with TRBJ1-2; no definite D call. Germline V gives CDR1 SGHNT, CDR2 YYREEE (reference sequence). CDR3 size: 12 residues. V dropped 1 base and J dropped 6 bases, with 7 bases sitting between them. In nucleotides, the CDR3 is TGTGCCAGCAGCTTGTATGGCCATGGCTACACCTTC. Amino acid sequence: CASSLYGHGYTF.

The rearrangement links TRBV7-2 to TRBJ2-3; D is undetermined. V gave up 1 base and J gave up 2 bases, with 7 bases separating them. The CDR3 sequence is 14 residues long. Per germline, CDR1 SGHTA and CDR2 FQGNSA. CDR3 region: CASSLGGVTDTQYF. The CDR3 region has the DNA TGTGCCAGCAGCTTAGGAGGAGTCACAGATACGCAGTATTTT.

The J gene is TRBJ1-2, the V gene TRBV6-6, with 9 bases lining up with TRBD1. Germline values: CDR1 MNHNY, CDR2 SVGAGI (reference sequence). V was clipped by 8 bases and J by 5 bases; unmatched bases: 6. The CDR3 spans 13 residues. CDR3 coding DNA: TGTGCCAGCTCACAGGGGGCCCTATATGGCTACACCTTC. This gives the protein CASSQGALYGYTF.

The CDR3 DNA reads TGCGCCAGCAGCCAAGATGAGGCCAGAGAGGCTGGAAACACCATATATTTT. This gives the protein CASSQDEAREAGNTIYF. The chain recombines TRBV4-3 with TRBJ1-3; D remains ambiguous. This CDR3 has 17 residues. The V and J ends lost 0 bases and 2 bases respectively, with 14 bases between them. The germline V gene has CDR1 LGHNA and CDR2 YSLEER.

V gene TRBV7-2 combines with J gene TRBJ1-3; a weak D match, TRBD1 (5 bases). CDR1 SGHTA and CDR2 FQGNSA come from the germline V gene. V was cut by 5 bases and J by 5 bases, with 13 bases left in between. The CDR3 is 14 residues long. The DNA for the CDR3 is TGTGCCAGCAGCCCAGGGTTCGCCCGAAACACCATATATTTT. Encoded protein: CASSPGFARNTIYF.

The chain couples TRBV4-2 to TRBJ1-2, with TRBD1 matching 8 bases. Germline CDR1 reads LGHNA; CDR2 reads YNFKEQ. The junction had 10 bases not matched to a gene; V was cut back by 3 bases and J by 4 bases. The CDR3 totals 16 residues. The CDR3 region is CASSQALTGVIYGYTF. DNA of the CDR3: TGTGCCAGCAGCCAGGCCTTGACAGGGGTTATCTATGGCTACACCTTC.

The chain links TRBV5-4 to TRBJ1-6; 9 bases align to TRBD1. The junction had 12 bases not matched to a gene; V was cut back by 4 bases and J by 10 bases. CDR1 and CDR2 (germline): SGHNT, YYREEE (reference sequence). This CDR3 has 16 residues. In DNA form, the CDR3 reads TGTGCCAGCAGCCTGGGACAGGGAAGAGCTCGATCACCCCTCCACTTT. Its protein product is CASSLGQGRARSPLHF.

This clone has just one count. The V and J genes are TRBV30 and TRBJ1-4; D is unclear. Germline CDR1 reads GTSNPN; CDR2 reads SVGIG (reference sequence). The CDR3 is 13 amino acids. Trimming pared 1 base from V and 0 bases from J, leaving 3 bases between. The CDR3 DNA sequence: TGTGCCTGGAGTGGAGCAACTAATGAAAAACTGTTTTTT. It encodes CAWSGATNEKLFF.

The J gene is TRBJ1-6, the V gene TRBV19; 7 bases agree with TRBD1. CDR1 is LNHDA, CDR2 SQIVND, per germline (reference sequence). The CDR3 extends over 14 amino acids. J was trimmed by 9 bases and V by 6 bases; bases with no gene match: 8. The CDR3 is CASRLTGLSSPLHF. CDR3 nucleotide sequence: TGTGCCAGTAGGCTGACAGGGTTAAGTTCACCCCTCCACTTT.

This chain uses TRBV5-6 with TRBJ1-3, with D maybe TRBD1 (5 bases). The CDR3 runs to 14 residues. Trimming took off 0 bases at V and 3 bases at J, with 7 bases between the two ends. The germline V gene encodes CDR1 SGHDT and CDR2 YYEEEE. The CDR3 DNA follows: TGTGCCAGCAGCTTGGGGGGGGATGGAAACACCATATATTTT. This sequence encodes CASSLGGDGNTIYF.

The V call is TRBV2, the J call TRBJ2-7; tentative D call: TRBD2 (7 bases). V lost 7 bases and J lost 7, with 23 bases in between. CDR3 length: 15 residues. Per germline, CDR1 SNHLY and CDR2 FYNNEI. CDR3 bases: TGTGCCAGCACCTACTGGGGGGGCGTGACCAGGGAGCAGTACTTC. It encodes CASTYWGGVTREQYF.

This rearrangement joins TRBV5-6 to TRBJ2-2, with D maybe TRBD1 (5 bases). The CDR3 totals 14 residues. Germline CDR1 is SGHDT and CDR2 is YYEEEE. The V gene lost 2 bases and the J gene lost 8 bases, with 13 bases spanning the gap. The DNA of the CDR3 is TGTGCCAGCAGCTTTGACAGCTTTGCGGGGGAGCTGTTTTTT. Encoded protein: CASSFDSFAGELFF.

The chain links TRBV4-1 to TRBJ1-2; no reliable D call. Between the trimmed V and J ends, which lost 0 bases and 2 bases, there was a span of 7 bases. Germline V gene data show CDR1 as MGHRA and CDR2 as YSYEKL. This CDR3 contains 14 residues. The CDR3 DNA reads TGCGCCAGCAGCCAAGACGCGTGGAACTATGGCTACACCTTC. Encoded protein: CASSQDAWNYGYTF.

The J gene is TRBJ2-7, the V gene TRBV7-9, with 7 bases lining up with TRBD1. After removal of 5 bases from V and 2 bases from J, the junction contained 3 bases not matched to a gene. Per germline, CDR1 SEHNR and CDR2 FQNEAQ (reference sequence). This CDR3 is built from 13 residues. The DNA of the CDR3 is TGTGCCAGCAGCCTCGACAGGGCCTACGAGCAGTACTTC. It is translated as CASSLDRAYEQYF. The variable domain in full, with the rest retrieved from reference TRBV7-9 and TRBJ2-7, is DTGVSQNPRHKITKRGQNVTFRCDPISEHNRLYWYRQTLGQGPEFLTYFQNEAQLEKSRLLSDRFSAERPKGSFSTLEIQRTEQGDSAMYLCASSLDRAYEQYFGPGTRLTVT.

The chain carries TRBV5-5 and TRBJ2-7; weak D call: TRBD2 (5 bases). This CDR3 region has 14 residues. V was cut by 1 base and J by 2 bases, with 10 bases left in between. Germline V gene sequence: CDR1 SGHKS, CDR2 YYEKEE (reference sequence). CDR3 region: CASSLKLVPYEQYF. The CDR3 nucleotides are TGTGCCAGCAGCTTGAAACTAGTTCCCTACGAGCAGTACTTC.

The chain combines TRBV7-2 with TRBJ1-2, with D tentatively TRBD1 (5 bases). The CDR3 contains 14 residues. With 5 bases removed from V and 13 bases from J, the gap between germline ends came to 23 bases. Germline-derived CDR1 and CDR2 are SGHTA and FQGNSA. CDR3 sequence reads: CASSDRQRAARSTF. For the CDR3, the DNA is TGTGCCAGCAGCGACAGACAGCGTGCGGCACGTTCCACCTTC.

This clone has a single count. The chain recombines TRBV25-1 with TRBJ1-6, with D possibly matching TRBD1 (6 bases). Germline-derived CDR1 and CDR2 are MGHDK and SYGVNS. V was shortened by 8 bases and J by 6 bases, with 17 bases between the two germline ends. The CDR3 runs to 15 residues. The CDR3 here is CASADTGKINSPLHF. CDR3 sequence (DNA): TGTGCCAGCGCCGATACAGGGAAAATTAATTCACCCCTCCACTTT.